Sequencing of this TCR beta chain was carried out in a study of T cells after yellow fever vaccination. Findings and limits, study-wide: Compared with primary, the secondary response was weaker and peaked at day 5, not 15. In post-booster samples, most primary-vaccination clones reappeared (about 96% CD4, about 90% CD8).

In its sample, this clonotype was seen a few times. The antigen is not known. The CDR3 spans 18 residues. The germline gives CDR1 DFQATT, CDR2 SNEGSKA (reference sequence). The ends were cut back, 1 base at V and 1 base at J, with 20 bases in the middle. TCRdb called the 5' RACE reads again in MiXCR, with one record for every CDR3 protein. The sample consists of around 600,000 distinct CDR3 sequences, roughly 12% of them appearing once. This TCR was sampled from a man aged 25 to 45 who received the YFV17D yellow fever vaccine. The sequenced sample was PBMCs, obtained on the day of the yellow fever booster vaccination. The chain employs TRBV20-1 and TRBJ2-1, with D perhaps TRBD2 (5 bases). The CDR3 DNA is TGCAGTGCTAGAGCTGCTAGTATAGCGTCTTGGTCCTACAATGAGCAGTTCTTC. It codes for CSARAASIASWSYNEQFF.